This T cell receptor beta chain was identified during a study of blood T cells in healthy people across ages. Findings of the study overall: PBMCs were not sorted, which prevented a conclusive comparison of naive versus antigen-experienced cells.

A second PCR of about 7 to 12 cycles used a sample-barcoded 5' primer and a J-beta primer mix. Each cDNA molecule carried a tag from a template-switch adaptor that contained 12 random nucleotides. TCRdb passed the 5' RACE reads through MiXCR, listing each CDR3 protein once. Here the sample spans 1,100,000 or so distinct CDR3 sequences, 40% to 55% being singletons. The study isolated at least 6.5 million PBMCs from each sample. Regarding this clonotype: Its antigen is still unknown.

Germline lookup yields CDR1 MNHEY and CDR2 SVGEGT. Trimming removed 5 bases at V and 4 bases at J, with 11 bases between. The CDR3 runs 13 residues. The sequence was obtained from a woman in her sixties or seventies in good health. Sequencing was carried out using blood. The chain employs TRBV6-2 or TRBV6-3 and TRBJ2-5, with D perhaps given as TRBD1 or TRBD2 (5 bases each). The CDR3 sequence: CASSRDLGETQYF. CDR3 sequence (DNA): TGTGCCAGCAGTCGGGACCTCGGAGAGACCCAGTACTTC.